What follows is one T cell receptor (beta chain) and its context. The entry originates in a study of spatial heterogeneity in lung cancer. Time point described: blood at routine non-recurrence follow-up after resection. TCRdb ran MiXCR on the 5' RACE reads and lists one entry per CDR3 protein. The table has about 46,000 distinct CDR3 sequences, approximately 10% seen once. Germline V gene sequence: CDR1 MGHRA, CDR2 YSYEKL. The V gene lost 2 bases and the J gene lost 5 bases, with 14 bases spanning the gap. CDR3 length equals 15 residues. Sequenced here: PBMCs, sampled at follow-up. This sequence originates from a male donor with early-stage non-small cell lung cancer. J is TRBJ2-3 and V is TRBV4-1; D is perhaps TRBD1 (5 bases). This CDR3 reads CASSQNSGLGDTQYF. DNA of the CDR3: TGCGCCAGCAGCCAAAATTCAGGGTTGGGAGATACGCAGTATTTT.